This T cell receptor (beta chain) comes out of a study of cytotoxic CD8 clonotypes in ibrutinib-treated CLL. This CDR3 is 14 amino acids long. V was clipped by 8 bases and J by 0 bases, with 13 bases between them. Looked up from germline, CDR1 is MNHNS and CDR2 is SASEGT. The method was immunoSEQ multiplex PCR; TCRdb's version includes in-frame clones alone and lacks a portion of them. The sample carries tens of thousands of clones, 49% recorded once. V is TRBV6-1 and J is TRBJ1-2; D not resolved. This specimen consisted of PBMCs, obtained before ibrutinib treatment. This clonotype was sampled from a human donor with chronic lymphocytic leukemia. CDR3 in DNA: TGTGCCAGCTCTTTAACCGGCCCTAACTATGGCTACACCTTC. The encoded protein is CASSLTGPNYGYTF.